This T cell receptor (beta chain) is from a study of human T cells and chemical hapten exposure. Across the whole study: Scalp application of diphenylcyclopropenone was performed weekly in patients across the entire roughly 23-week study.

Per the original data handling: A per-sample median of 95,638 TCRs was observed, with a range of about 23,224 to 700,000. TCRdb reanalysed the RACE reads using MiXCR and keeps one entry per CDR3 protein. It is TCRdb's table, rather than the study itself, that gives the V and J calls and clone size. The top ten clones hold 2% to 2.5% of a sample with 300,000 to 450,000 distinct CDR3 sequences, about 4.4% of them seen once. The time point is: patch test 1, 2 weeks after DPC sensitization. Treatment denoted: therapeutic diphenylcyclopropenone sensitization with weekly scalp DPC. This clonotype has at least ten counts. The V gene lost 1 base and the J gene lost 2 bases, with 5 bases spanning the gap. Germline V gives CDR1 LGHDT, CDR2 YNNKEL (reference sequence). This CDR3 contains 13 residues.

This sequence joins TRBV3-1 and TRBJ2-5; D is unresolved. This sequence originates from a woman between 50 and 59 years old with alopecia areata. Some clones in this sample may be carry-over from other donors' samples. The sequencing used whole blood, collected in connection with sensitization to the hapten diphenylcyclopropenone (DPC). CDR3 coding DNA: TGTGCCAGCAGCCAAGGTGGACAAGAGACCCAGTACTTC. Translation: CASSQGGQETQYF.